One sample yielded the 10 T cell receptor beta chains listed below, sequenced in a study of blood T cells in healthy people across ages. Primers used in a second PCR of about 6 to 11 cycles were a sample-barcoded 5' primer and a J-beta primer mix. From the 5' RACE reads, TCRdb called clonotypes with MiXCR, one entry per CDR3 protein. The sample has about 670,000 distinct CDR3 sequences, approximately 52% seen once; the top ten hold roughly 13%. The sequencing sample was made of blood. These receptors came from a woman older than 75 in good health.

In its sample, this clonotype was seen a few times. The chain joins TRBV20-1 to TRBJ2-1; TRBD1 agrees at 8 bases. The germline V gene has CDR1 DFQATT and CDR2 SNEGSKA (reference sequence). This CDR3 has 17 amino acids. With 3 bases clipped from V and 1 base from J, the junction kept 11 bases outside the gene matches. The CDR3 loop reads CSASLARGLISYNEQFF. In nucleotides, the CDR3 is TGCAGTGCTAGTCTCGCCAGGGGGCTTATTTCCTACAATGAGCAGTTCTTC.

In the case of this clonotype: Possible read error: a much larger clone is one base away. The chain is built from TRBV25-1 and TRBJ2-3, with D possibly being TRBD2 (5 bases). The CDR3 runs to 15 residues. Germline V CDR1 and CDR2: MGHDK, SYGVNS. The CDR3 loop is CTSSEYERFTDTQYF. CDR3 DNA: TGTACCAGCAGTGAATATGAGCGGTTCACAGATACGCAGTATTTT.

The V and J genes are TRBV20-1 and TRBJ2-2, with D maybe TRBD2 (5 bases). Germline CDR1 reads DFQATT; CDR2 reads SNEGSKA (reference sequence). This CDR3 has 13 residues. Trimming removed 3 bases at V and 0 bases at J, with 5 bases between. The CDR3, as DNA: TGCAGTGCTAGCGGGACGAACACCGGGGAGCTGTTTTTT. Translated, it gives CSASGTNTGELFF.

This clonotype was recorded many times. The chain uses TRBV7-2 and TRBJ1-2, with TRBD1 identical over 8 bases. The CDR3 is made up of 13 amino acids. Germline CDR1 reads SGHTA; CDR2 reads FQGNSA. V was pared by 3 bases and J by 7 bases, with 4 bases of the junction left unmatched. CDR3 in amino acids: CASSFGQGAGYTF. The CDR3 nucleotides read TGTGCCAGCAGCTTCGGACAGGGTGCTGGCTACACCTTC. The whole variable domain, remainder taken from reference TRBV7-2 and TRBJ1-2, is GAGVSQSPSNKVTEKGKDVELRCDPISGHTALYWYRQSLGQGLEFLIYFQGNSAPDKSGLPSDRFSAERTGGSVSTLTIQRTQQEDSAVYLCASSFGQGAGYTFGSGTRLTVV.

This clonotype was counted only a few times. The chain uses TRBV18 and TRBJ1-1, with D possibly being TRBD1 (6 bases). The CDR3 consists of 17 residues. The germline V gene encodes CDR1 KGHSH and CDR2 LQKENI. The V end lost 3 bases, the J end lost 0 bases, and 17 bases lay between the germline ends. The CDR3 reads CASSPNWLQGLNTEAFF. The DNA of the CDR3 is TGTGCCAGCTCACCTAACTGGTTACAGGGTTTGAACACTGAAGCTTTCTTT.

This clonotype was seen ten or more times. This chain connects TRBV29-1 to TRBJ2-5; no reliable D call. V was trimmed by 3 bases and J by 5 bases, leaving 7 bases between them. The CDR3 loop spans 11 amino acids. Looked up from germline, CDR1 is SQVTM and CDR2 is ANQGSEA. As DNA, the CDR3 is TGCAGCGTTGATAGGTGGGAGACCCAGTACTTC. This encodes CSVDRWETQYF. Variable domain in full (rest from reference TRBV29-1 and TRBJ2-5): SAVISQKPSRDICQRGTSLTIQCQVDSQVTMMFWYRQQPGQSLTLIATANQGSEATYESGFVIDKFPISRPNLTFSTLTVSNMSPEDSSIYLCSVDRWETQYFGPGTRLLVL.

CDR3 DNA sequence: TGCGCCAGCATAGCGGACCCCGGCACCTACAATGAGCAGTTCTTC. This sequence encodes CASIADPGTYNEQFF. The genes are TRBV5-1 and TRBJ2-1, with D perhaps matching TRBD2 (6 bases). Germline CDR1 reads SGHRS; CDR2 reads YFSETQ. The ends were cut back, 6 bases at V and 2 bases at J, with 15 bases in the middle. The CDR3 covers 15 residues.

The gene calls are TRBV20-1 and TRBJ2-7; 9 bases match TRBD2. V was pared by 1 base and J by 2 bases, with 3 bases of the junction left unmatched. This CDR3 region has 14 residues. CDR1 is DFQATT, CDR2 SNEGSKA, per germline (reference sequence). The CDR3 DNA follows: TGCAGTGCTAGAGCCGGGACTAGCACCTACGAGCAGTACTTC. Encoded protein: CSARAGTSTYEQYF.

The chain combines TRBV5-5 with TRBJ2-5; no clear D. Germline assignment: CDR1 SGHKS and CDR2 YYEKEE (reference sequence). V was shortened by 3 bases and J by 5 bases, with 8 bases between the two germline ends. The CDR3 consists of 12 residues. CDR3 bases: TGTGCCAGCAGCTCTTCTTGGGAGACCCAGTACTTC. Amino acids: CASSSSWETQYF.

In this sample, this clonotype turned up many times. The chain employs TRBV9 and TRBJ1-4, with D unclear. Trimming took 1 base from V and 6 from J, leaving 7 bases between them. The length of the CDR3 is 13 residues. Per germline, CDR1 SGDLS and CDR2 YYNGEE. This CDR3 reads CASSVHGDEKLFF. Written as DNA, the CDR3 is TGTGCCAGCAGCGTACACGGGGATGAAAAACTGTTTTTT. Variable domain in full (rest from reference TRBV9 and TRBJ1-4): DSGVTQTPKHLITATGQRVTLRCSPRSGDLSVYWYQQSLDQGLQFLIQYYNGEERAKGNILERFSAQQFPDLHSELNLSSLELGDSALYFCASSVHGDEKLFFGSGTQLSVL.